The 29 T cell receptor beta chains below come from one sample, sequenced in a study of T cell responses to AZD1222 COVID-19 vaccine. Sequencing was performed with immunoSEQ multiplex PCR; in TCRdb, only in-frame clones are kept and a portion is missing. This table holds 100,000 or so clones, 70% to 90% found once. The sample in question was peripheral blood, obtained 28 days after the second AZD1222 dose. These receptors all stem from an adult who received the AZD1222 COVID-19 vaccine.

This clone showed up just once. The chain is built from TRBV19 and TRBJ1-5; 7 positions match TRBD1. Germline lookup yields CDR1 LNHDA and CDR2 SQIVND (reference sequence). The CDR3 is 13 amino acids. The V and J ends lost 10 bases and 7 bases, in that order; junction bases with no gene match: 10. CDR3 amino acids: CATRGQARQPQHF. The CDR3 DNA reads TGTGCCACCCGCGGACAGGCGAGGCAGCCCCAGCATTTT.

V gene TRBV7-2 combines with J gene TRBJ2-1, with 11 positions matching TRBD2. CDR1 is SGHTA and CDR2 is FQGNSA in the germline V gene. The CDR3 covers 16 residues. V was clipped by 2 bases and J by 8 bases; unmatched bases: 8. The DNA of the CDR3 is TGTGCCAGCAGCTTATGGGTAGCGGGAGGGCCCGATGAGCAGTTCTTC. This gives the protein CASSLWVAGGPDEQFF.

The V gene is TRBV5-1, the J gene TRBJ2-1; TRBD1 aligns across 9 bases. CDR3 length equals 15 residues. V lost 0 bases, J lost 7 bases, and 5 bases stayed unmatched. Germline V gene lookup returns CDR1 SGHRS and CDR2 YFSETQ. This chain's CDR3 is CASSLGGTGTNEQFF. In DNA form, the CDR3 reads TGCGCCAGCAGCTTGGGCGGGACAGGGACGAATGAGCAGTTCTTC. Combining the CDR3 with reference TRBV5-1 and TRBJ2-1 gives the whole variable domain KAGVTQTPRYLIKTRGQQVTLSCSPISGHRSVSWYQQTPGQGLQFLFEYFSETQRNKGNFPGRFSGRQFSNSRSEMNVSTLELGDSALYLCASSLGGTGTNEQFFGPGTRLTVL.

The chain couples TRBV6-2 or TRBV6-3 to TRBJ1-2; possibly TRBD1 for D (6 bases). V lost 5 bases to trimming and J lost 8 bases, with 15 bases between them. The CDR3 spans 13 residues. Germline values: CDR1 MNHEY, CDR2 SVGEGT. Written as DNA, the CDR3 is TGTGCCAGCAGTCGGGACACCATTTCGGGCTACACCTTC. Translated, it gives CASSRDTISGYTF.

This chain connects TRBV4-1 to TRBJ2-7, with D maybe TRBD2 (5 bases). V lost 6 bases and J lost 2, with 29 bases in between. The germline V gene encodes CDR1 MGHRA and CDR2 YSYEKL. The CDR3 extends over 19 amino acids. The CDR3 DNA is TGCGCCAGCAGTCTGGATAGATTCAGAGCGGACGACATAACCTACGAGCAGTACTTC. Encoded protein: CASSLDRFRADDITYEQYF.

This rearrangement joins TRBV6-5 to TRBJ1-3; possible D gene TRBD1, 6 bases. The CDR3 sequence is 15 residues long. Trimming took 7 bases from V and 0 from J, leaving 13 bases between them. Per germline, CDR1 MNHEY and CDR2 SVGAGI. The CDR3 DNA sequence: TGTGCCAGCATCCACACAGGGCACTCTGGAAACACCATATATTTT. Its protein product is CASIHTGHSGNTIYF.

CDR3 loop: CASSKRWAGELFF. The DNA of the CDR3 is TGTGCCAGCAGCAAAAGGTGGGCCGGGGAGCTGTTTTTT. The chain combines TRBV21-1 with TRBJ2-2. TRBV21-1 is described as a pseudogene. The CDR3 contains 13 residues.

The J gene is TRBJ2-7, the V gene TRBV7-9; no firm D call. V lost 6 bases to trimming and J lost 1 base, with 10 bases between them. The germline CDR1 and CDR2 sequences are SEHNR and FQNEAQ (reference sequence). The CDR3 extends over 13 amino acids. CDR3 residues: CASSWTPSYEQYF. The CDR3 DNA follows: TGTGCCAGCAGTTGGACCCCATCCTACGAGCAGTACTTC.

The chain recombines TRBV28 with TRBJ1-1; D is uncertain. The V end was cut by 8 bases, the J end by 6 bases, with 13 bases between. Germline V gene lookup returns CDR1 MDHEN and CDR2 SYDVKM. The CDR3 loop spans 12 amino acids. The CDR3 region is CASASGIPEAFF. In DNA form, the CDR3 reads TGTGCCAGCGCTTCTGGGATCCCTGAAGCTTTCTTT. The full variable domain, in which reference TRBV28 and TRBJ1-1 provide the parts outside the CDR3, is DVKVTQSSRYLVKRTGEKVFLECVQDMDHENMFWYRQDPGLGLRLIYFSYDVKMKEKGDIPEGYSVSREKKERFSLILESASTNQTSMYLCASASGIPEAFFGQGTRLTVV.

This chain joins TRBV10-3 and TRBJ2-7; D may be TRBD2 (5 bases). This CDR3 has 12 residues. The V end lost 11 bases, the J end lost 1 base, and 12 bases lay between the germline ends. Germline lookup yields CDR1 ENHRY and CDR2 SYGVKD. The CDR3 spells CASGGGSYEQYF. The DNA of the CDR3 is TGTGCCTCCGGCGGAGGATCCTACGAGCAGTACTTC.

The V gene is TRBV5-1, the J gene TRBJ2-1; a possible D gene is TRBD2 (5 bases). Germline V lookup: CDR1 SGHRS, CDR2 YFSETQ. This CDR3 contains 13 residues. The V end lost 5 bases, the J end lost 9 bases, and 15 bases lay between the germline ends. The CDR3 reads CASSFPGSAEQFF. CDR3 bases: TGCGCCAGCAGTTTCCCTGGGAGCGCTGAGCAGTTCTTC. Filled out from reference TRBV5-1 and TRBJ2-1, the complete variable domain reads KAGVTQTPRYLIKTRGQQVTLSCSPISGHRSVSWYQQTPGQGLQFLFEYFSETQRNKGNFPGRFSGRQFSNSRSEMNVSTLELGDSALYLCASSFPGSAEQFFGPGTRLTVL.

The rearrangement joins TRBV10-3 to TRBJ2-2; D unresolved. Germline V gives CDR1 ENHRY, CDR2 SYGVKD. The ends were cut back, 3 bases at V and 0 bases at J, with 5 bases in the middle. The CDR3 extends over 14 amino acids. DNA for the CDR3: TGTGCCATCAGTGATAGGGCGAACACCGGGGAGCTGTTTTTT. Translated, it gives CAISDRANTGELFF.

The CDR3 reads CASSSWTLSGETQYF. In DNA, the CDR3 is TGTGCCAGCAGCTCCTGGACCTTGTCGGGAGAGACCCAGTACTTC. This sequence joins TRBV7-8 and TRBJ2-5; no clear D. Deletions cut 4 bases from V and 4 bases from J, with 16 bases between. This CDR3 spans 15 amino acids. Germline assignment: CDR1 SGHVS and CDR2 FQNEAQ.

V usage is TRBV7-2 and J usage is TRBJ1-5; D is uncertain. V lost 3 bases and J 0 bases, leaving 6 bases between the germline ends. In germline, CDR1 is SGHTA, CDR2 FQGNSA. This CDR3 is 14 amino acids long. DNA of the CDR3: TGTGCCAGCAGCTTCACGCGTAGCAATCAGCCCCAGCATTTT. Translating gives CASSFTRSNQPQHF.

The chain joins TRBV19 to TRBJ2-7; possible D gene TRBD1, 6 bases. Trimming took 2 bases from V and 3 from J, leaving 14 bases between them. The CDR3 is 15 amino acids. The germline gives CDR1 LNHDA, CDR2 SQIVND (reference sequence). The CDR3 loop reads CASSISTGYGYEQYF. In DNA, the CDR3 is TGTGCCAGTAGTATAAGCACAGGGTACGGCTACGAGCAGTACTTC.

The rearrangement links TRBV5-6 to TRBJ1-1; D is ambiguous. Between the trimmed V and J ends, which lost 1 base and 1 base, there was a span of 11 bases. Germline V lookup: CDR1 SGHDT, CDR2 YYEEEE. The CDR3 runs 15 residues. The CDR3 nucleotides are TGTGCCAGCAGCTTGATTATCGGGTCGAACACTGAAGCTTTCTTT. Amino acid sequence: CASSLIIGSNTEAFF.

The V and J genes are TRBV7-9 and TRBJ2-1; no clear D. Germline V CDR1 and CDR2: SEHNR, FQNEAQ (reference sequence). The CDR3 loop spans 15 amino acids. Trimming took 2 bases from V and 5 from J, leaving 13 bases between them. In nucleotides, the CDR3 is TGTGCCAGCAGCTTAATTTCGGGCCCCAACAATGAGCAGTTCTTC. It is translated as CASSLISGPNNEQFF.

This clone was counted once. The gene calls are TRBV4-3 and TRBJ1-5; D not resolved. V dropped 0 bases and J dropped 5 bases, with 5 bases sitting between them. Germline CDR1 and CDR2: LGHNA and YSLEER. The CDR3 has 13 amino acids. Here the CDR3 DNA reads TGCGCCAGCAGCCAAGACAGGTATCAGCCCCAGCATTTT. Protein: CASSQDRYQPQHF.

This clone was observed a handful of times. The chain is built from TRBV28 and TRBJ1-6, with D possibly matching TRBD1 (6 bases). In germline, CDR1 is MDHEN, CDR2 SYDVKM. The CDR3 has 12 amino acids. Trimming stripped 5 bases from V and 13 bases from J, with 12 bases between. This chain's CDR3 is CASSPWTDPLHF. CDR3 DNA: TGTGCCAGCAGTCCATGGACAGACCCCCTCCACTTT.

The chain recombines TRBV10-2 with TRBJ2-5; the D is unclear. CDR1 WSHSY and CDR2 SAAADI come from the germline V gene. CDR3 length equals 11 residues. The ends were cut back, 3 bases at V and 5 bases at J, with 4 bases in the middle. CDR3 amino acids: CASSEHETQYF. Here the CDR3 DNA reads TGCGCCAGCAGTGAACATGAGACCCAGTACTTC.

The V gene is TRBV5-4, the J gene TRBJ2-5, with 9 bases aligning to TRBD2. V shed 7 bases and J 2 bases; nucleotides not matched to a gene: 9. Germline CDR1 is SGHNT and CDR2 is YYREEE (reference sequence). This CDR3 is built from 15 residues. The CDR3: CASYSGAGGQETQYF. The CDR3 region has the DNA TGTGCCAGCTACTCTGGGGCGGGGGGGCAAGAGACCCAGTACTTC. Full variable domain (rest looked up from reference TRBV5-4 and TRBJ2-5): ETGVTQSPTHLIKTRGQQVTLRCSSQSGHNTVSWYQQALGQGPQFIFQYYREEENGRGNFPPRFSGLQFPNYSSELNVNALELDDSALYLCASYSGAGGQETQYFGPGTRLLVL.

J is TRBJ1-6 and V is TRBV4-3; tentatively, D is TRBD1 (6 bases). The CDR3 spans 15 residues. CDR1 LGHNA and CDR2 YSLEER come from the germline V gene. V lost 3 bases and J lost 0, with 6 bases in between. The DNA of the CDR3 is TGCGCCAGCAGCCAGGACAGCTCCTATAATTCACCCCTCCACTTT. Amino acids: CASSQDSSYNSPLHF.

This chain links TRBV27 with TRBJ1-1, with TRBD1 matching over 7 bases. Germline V lookup: CDR1 MNHEY, CDR2 SMNVEV (reference sequence). This CDR3 region has 15 residues. With 6 bases clipped from V and 4 bases from J, the junction kept 11 bases outside the gene matches. CDR3 coding DNA: TGTGCCAGCAGCAAAAACAGGGGTGGGGGCACTGAAGCTTTCTTT. Amino acid sequence: CASSKNRGGGTEAFF.

The count of this clone is one. For the CDR3, the DNA is TGTGCCAGCAGCCCCCAGGGGGACGTATACAATGAGCAGTTCTTC. It encodes CASSPQGDVYNEQFF. The chain couples TRBV9 to TRBJ2-1, with TRBD1 matching over 7 bases. The CDR3 is 15 residues long. The germline V gene has CDR1 SGDLS and CDR2 YYNGEE. Losses at the gene ends were 4 bases for V and 4 bases for J; bases not matched to a gene: 8.

The gene calls are TRBV4-1 and TRBJ1-5; D may be TRBD1 (5 bases). The CDR3 is 15 amino acids. The germline V gene encodes CDR1 MGHRA and CDR2 YSYEKL. The V gene lost 8 bases and the J gene lost 0 bases, with 14 bases spanning the gap. CDR3 in amino acids: CASSDRDDSNQPQHF. The CDR3 bases are TGCGCCAGCTCTGATAGGGACGATAGCAATCAGCCCCAGCATTTT.

This clone was seen just once. The V and J genes are TRBV7-2 and TRBJ1-1, with TRBD1 as a possible D gene (6 bases). CDR3 length equals 16 residues. Germline V gives CDR1 SGHTA, CDR2 FQGNSA. The V and J ends lost 1 base and 4 bases respectively, with 16 bases between them. The CDR3 DNA reads TGTGCCAGCAGCTTAGTGATATCTGGGGGCGGCACTGAAGCTTTCTTT. This codes for CASSLVISGGGTEAFF.

The chain combines TRBV27 with TRBJ1-2; no firm D call. Trimming took 6 bases from V and 7 from J, leaving 12 bases between them. The CDR3 is 12 residues long. CDR1 and CDR2 from the germline V gene are MNHEY and SMNVEV (reference sequence). This CDR3 reads CASRGPTGGYTF. For the CDR3, the DNA is TGTGCCAGCAGAGGACCAACGGGTGGCTACACCTTC.

V usage is TRBV7-3 and J usage is TRBJ2-5, with a weak D call TRBD1 (5 bases). V shed 5 bases and J shed 4 bases, with 17 bases lying between them. Germline V gene data show CDR1 as SGHTA and CDR2 as FQGTGA. The CDR3 length is 15 residues. CDR3 coding DNA: TGTGCCAGCAGCCGGTATGGAGACAGAGGAGAGACCCAGTACTTC. Translated, it gives CASSRYGDRGETQYF.

This CDR3 reads CASSFGPDDEQYF. CDR3 nucleotides: TGTGCCAGCAGCTTTGGGCCTGACGACGAGCAGTACTTC. The genes are TRBV5-4 and TRBJ2-7; no definite D call. Germline V gives CDR1 SGHNT, CDR2 YYREEE (reference sequence). V dropped 2 bases and J dropped 5 bases, with 11 bases sitting between them. The CDR3 loop spans 13 amino acids.